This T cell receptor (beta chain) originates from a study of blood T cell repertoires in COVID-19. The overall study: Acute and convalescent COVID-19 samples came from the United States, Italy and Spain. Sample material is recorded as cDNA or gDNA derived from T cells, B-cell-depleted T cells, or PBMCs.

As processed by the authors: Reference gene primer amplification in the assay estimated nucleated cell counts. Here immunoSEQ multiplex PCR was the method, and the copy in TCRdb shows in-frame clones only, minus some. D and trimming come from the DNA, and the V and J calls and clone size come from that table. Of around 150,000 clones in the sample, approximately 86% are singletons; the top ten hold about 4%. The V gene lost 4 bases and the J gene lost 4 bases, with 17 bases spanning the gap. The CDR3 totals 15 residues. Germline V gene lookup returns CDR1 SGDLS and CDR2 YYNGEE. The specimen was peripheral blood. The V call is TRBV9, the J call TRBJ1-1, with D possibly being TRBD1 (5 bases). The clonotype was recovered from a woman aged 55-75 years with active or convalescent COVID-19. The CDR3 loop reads CASSPRGGMSTEAFF. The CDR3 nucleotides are TGTGCCAGCAGCCCACGGGGGGGGATGAGCACTGAAGCTTTCTTT.